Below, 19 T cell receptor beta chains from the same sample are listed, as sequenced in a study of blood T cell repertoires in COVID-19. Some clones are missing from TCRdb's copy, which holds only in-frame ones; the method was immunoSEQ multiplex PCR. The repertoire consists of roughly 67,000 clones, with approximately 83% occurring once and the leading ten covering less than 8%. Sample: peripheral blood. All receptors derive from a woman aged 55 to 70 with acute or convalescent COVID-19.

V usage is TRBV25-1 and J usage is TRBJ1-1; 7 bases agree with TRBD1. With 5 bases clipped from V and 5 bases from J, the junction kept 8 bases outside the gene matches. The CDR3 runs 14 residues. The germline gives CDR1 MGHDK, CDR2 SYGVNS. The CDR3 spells CASSSVTGTTEAFF. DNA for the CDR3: TGTGCCAGCAGTTCCGTGACAGGGACAACTGAAGCTTTCTTT.

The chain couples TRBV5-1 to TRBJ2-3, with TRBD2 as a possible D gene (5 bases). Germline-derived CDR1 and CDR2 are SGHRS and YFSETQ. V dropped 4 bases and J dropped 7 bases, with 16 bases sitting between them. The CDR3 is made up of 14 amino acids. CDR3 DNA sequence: TGCGCCAGCAGCGAGGGCCCAAATGGGTATACGCAGTATTTT. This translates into CASSEGPNGYTQYF.

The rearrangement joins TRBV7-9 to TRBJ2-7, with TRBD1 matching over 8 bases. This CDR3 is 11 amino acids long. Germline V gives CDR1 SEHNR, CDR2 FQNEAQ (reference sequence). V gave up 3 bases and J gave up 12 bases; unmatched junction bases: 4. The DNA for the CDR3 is TGTGCCAGCAGCTTTGGACAGGGACTGTACTTC. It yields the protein CASSFGQGLYF.

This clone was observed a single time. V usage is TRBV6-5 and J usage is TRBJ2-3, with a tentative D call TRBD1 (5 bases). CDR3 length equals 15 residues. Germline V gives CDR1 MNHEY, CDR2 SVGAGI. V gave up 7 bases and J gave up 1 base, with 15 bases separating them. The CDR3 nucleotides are TGTGCCAGCACCTCCCAGCCACAGGGCACAGATACGCAGTATTTT. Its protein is CASTSQPQGTDTQYF.

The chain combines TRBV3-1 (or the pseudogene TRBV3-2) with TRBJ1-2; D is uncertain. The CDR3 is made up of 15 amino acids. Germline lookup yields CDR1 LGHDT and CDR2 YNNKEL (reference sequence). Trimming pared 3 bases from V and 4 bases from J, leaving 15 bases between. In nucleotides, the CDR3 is TGTGCCAGCAGCCAGGGAGCCGTAGTAAGCTATGGCTACACCTTC. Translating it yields CASSQGAVVSYGYTF.

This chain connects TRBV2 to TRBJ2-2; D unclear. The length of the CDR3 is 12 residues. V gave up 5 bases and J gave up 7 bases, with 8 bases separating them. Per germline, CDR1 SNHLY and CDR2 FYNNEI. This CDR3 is CASSYIGGELFF. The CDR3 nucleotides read TGTGCCAGCAGTTACATTGGCGGGGAGCTGTTTTTT.

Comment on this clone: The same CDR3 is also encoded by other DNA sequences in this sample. This CDR3 reads CASSSRTGPTEAFF. Here the CDR3 DNA reads TGTGCCAGCAGCTCCCGGACTGGACCCACTGAAGCTTTCTTT. V usage is TRBV9 and J usage is TRBJ1-1; no definite D call. The V and J ends lost 4 bases and 4 bases respectively, with 14 bases between them. Germline V gene data show CDR1 as SGDLS and CDR2 as YYNGEE. The CDR3 loop spans 14 amino acids.

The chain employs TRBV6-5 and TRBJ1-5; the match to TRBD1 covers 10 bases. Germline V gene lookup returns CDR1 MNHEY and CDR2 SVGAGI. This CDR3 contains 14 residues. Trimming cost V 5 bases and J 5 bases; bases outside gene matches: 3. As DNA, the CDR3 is TGTGCCAGCAGTCCCGGGACAGGGGATCAGCCCCAGCATTTT. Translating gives CASSPGTGDQPQHF.

The CDR3 coding sequence is TGTGCCAGCAGTGAATCGTTAACAGGGGGAGGGACCGGGGAGCTGTTTTTT. Translated, it gives CASSESLTGGGTGELFF. The chain combines TRBV2 with TRBJ2-2; D perhaps matches TRBD1 (8 bases). The CDR3 loop spans 17 amino acids. Looked up from germline, CDR1 is SNHLY and CDR2 is FYNNEI. V was clipped by 2 bases and J by 5 bases, with 18 bases between them.

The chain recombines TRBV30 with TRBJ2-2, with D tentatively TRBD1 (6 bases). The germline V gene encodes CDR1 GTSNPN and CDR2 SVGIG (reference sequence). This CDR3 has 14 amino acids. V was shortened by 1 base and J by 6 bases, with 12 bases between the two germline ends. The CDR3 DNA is TGTGCCTGGAGTGGGGCAGGGGCGGCCGGGGAGCTGTTTTTT. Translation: CAWSGAGAAGELFF.

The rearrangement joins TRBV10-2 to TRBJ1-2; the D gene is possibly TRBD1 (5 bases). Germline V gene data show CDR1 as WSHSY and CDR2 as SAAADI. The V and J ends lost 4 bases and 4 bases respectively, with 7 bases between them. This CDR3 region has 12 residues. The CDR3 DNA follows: TGCGCCAGCAGTGGCACAGGCTATGGCTACACCTTC. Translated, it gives CASSGTGYGYTF.

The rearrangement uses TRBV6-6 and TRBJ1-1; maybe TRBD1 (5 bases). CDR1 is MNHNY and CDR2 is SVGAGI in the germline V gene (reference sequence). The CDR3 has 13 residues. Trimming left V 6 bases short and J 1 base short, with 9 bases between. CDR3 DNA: TGTGCCAGCAGCAGGGCCACGAACACTGAAGCTTTCTTT. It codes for CASSRATNTEAFF.

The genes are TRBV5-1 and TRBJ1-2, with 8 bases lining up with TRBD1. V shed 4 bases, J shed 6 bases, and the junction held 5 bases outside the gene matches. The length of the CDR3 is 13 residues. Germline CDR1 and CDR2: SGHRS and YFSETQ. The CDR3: CASSTGQGDGYTF. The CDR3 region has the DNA TGCGCCAGCAGCACAGGACAGGGAGATGGCTACACCTTC. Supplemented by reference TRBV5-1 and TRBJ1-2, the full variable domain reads KAGVTQTPRYLIKTRGQQVTLSCSPISGHRSVSWYQQTPGQGLQFLFEYFSETQRNKGNFPGRFSGRQFSNSRSEMNVSTLELGDSALYLCASSTGQGDGYTFGSGTRLTVV.

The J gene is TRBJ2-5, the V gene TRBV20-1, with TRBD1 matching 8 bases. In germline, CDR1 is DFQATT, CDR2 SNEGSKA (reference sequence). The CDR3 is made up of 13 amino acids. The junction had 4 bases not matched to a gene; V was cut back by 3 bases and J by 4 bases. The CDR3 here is CSASQGARETQYF. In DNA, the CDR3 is TGCAGTGCTAGTCAGGGGGCTCGAGAGACCCAGTACTTC.

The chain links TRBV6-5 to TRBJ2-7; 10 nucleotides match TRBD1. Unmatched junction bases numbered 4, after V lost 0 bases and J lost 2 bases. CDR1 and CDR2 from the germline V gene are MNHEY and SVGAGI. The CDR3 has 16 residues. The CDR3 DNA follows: TGTGCCAGCAGTTACTCAGGGACAGGGGCTACCTACGAGCAGTACTTC. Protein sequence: CASSYSGTGATYEQYF.

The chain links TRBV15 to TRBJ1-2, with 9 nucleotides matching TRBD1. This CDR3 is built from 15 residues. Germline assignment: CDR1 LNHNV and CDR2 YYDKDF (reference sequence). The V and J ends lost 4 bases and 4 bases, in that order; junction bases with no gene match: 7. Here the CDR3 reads CATSTGQGQSYGYTF. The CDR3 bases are TGTGCCACCAGCACCGGACAGGGGCAGAGCTATGGCTACACCTTC.

CDR3 in amino acids: CASTTGVYGYTF. The CDR3, as DNA: TGTGCCAGTACGACAGGCGTCTATGGCTACACCTTC. The J gene is TRBJ1-2, the V gene TRBV12-3 or TRBV12-4; a weak D match, TRBD1 (6 bases). This CDR3 spans 12 amino acids. The germline V and J ends were trimmed by 9 bases and 4 bases, with 12 bases remaining between them.

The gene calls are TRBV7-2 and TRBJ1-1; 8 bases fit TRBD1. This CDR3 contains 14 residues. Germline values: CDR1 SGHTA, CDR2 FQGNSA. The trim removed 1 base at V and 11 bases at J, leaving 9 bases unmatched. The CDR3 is CASSLGSGGEVAFF. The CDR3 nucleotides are TGTGCCAGCAGCTTAGGTTCAGGGGGCGAGGTTGCTTTCTTT.

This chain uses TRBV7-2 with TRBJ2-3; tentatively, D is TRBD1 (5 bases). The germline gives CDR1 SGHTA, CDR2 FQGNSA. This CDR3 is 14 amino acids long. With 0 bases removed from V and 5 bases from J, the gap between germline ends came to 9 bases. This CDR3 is CASSLAETVDTQYF. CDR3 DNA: TGTGCCAGCAGCTTAGCGGAGACAGTAGATACGCAGTATTTT.